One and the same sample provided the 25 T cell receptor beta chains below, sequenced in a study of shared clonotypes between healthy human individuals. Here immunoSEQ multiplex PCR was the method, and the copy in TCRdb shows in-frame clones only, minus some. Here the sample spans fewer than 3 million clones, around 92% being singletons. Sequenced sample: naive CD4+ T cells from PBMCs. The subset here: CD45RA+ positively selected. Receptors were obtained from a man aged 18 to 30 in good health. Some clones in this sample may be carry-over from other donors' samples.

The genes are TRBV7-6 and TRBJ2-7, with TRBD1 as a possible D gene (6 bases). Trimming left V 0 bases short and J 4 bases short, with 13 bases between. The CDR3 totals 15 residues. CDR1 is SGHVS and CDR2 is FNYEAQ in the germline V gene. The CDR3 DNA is TGTGCCAGCAGCTTAGCTCAGGGGCCCCTTTACGAGCAGTACTTC. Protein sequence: CASSLAQGPLYEQYF. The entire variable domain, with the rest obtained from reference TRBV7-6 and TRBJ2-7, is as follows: GAGVSQSPRYKVTKRGQDVALRCDPISGHVSLYWYRQALGQGPEFLTYFNYEAQQDKSGLPNDRFSAERPEGSISTLTIQRTEQRDSAMYRCASSLAQGPLYEQYFGPGTRLTVT.

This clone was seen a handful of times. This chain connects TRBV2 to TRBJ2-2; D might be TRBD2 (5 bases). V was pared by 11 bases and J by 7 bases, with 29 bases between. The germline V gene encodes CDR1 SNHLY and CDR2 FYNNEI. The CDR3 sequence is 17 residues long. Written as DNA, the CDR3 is TGTGCCTGGGCAAGGCGGGCGGACGCGCGAAGTGGCGGGGAGCTGTTTTTT. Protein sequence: CAWARRADARSGGELFF.

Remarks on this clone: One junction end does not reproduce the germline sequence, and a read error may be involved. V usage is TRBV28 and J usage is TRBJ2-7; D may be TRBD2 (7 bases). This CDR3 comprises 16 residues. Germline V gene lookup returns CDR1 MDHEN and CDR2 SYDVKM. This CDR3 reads CASSLGGGGYMLGPNF. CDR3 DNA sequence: TGTGCCAGCAGTTTAGGGGGGGGCGGTTATATGCTTGGTCCGAACTTC.

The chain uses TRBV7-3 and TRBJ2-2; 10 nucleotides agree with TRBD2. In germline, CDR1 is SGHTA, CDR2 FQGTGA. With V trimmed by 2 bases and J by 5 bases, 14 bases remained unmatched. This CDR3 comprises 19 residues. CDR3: CASSLRPSGSLTGTGELFF. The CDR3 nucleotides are TGTGCCAGCAGCTTACGTCCTAGCGGGAGCTTGACGGGGACCGGGGAGCTGTTTTTT.

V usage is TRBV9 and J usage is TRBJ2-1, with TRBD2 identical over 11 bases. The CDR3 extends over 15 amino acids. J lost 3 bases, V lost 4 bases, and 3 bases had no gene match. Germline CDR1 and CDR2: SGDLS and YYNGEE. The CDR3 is CASSPTSGGYNEQFF. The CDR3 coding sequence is TGTGCCAGCAGCCCAACTAGCGGGGGCTACAATGAGCAGTTCTTC.

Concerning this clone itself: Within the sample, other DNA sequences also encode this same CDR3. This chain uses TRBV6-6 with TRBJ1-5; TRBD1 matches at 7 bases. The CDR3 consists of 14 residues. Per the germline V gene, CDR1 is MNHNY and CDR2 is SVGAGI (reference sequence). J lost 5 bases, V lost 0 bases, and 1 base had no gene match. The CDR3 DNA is TGTGCCAGCAGTTACTCCAGGGGGTATCAGCCCCAGCATTTT. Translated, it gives CASSYSRGYQPQHF.

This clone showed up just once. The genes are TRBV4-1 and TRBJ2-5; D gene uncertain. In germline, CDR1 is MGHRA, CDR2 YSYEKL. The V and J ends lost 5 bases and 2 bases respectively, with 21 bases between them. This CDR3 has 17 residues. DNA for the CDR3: TGCGCCAGCAGCACCACAGACGTCAGGAGACGGCAAGAGACCCAGTACTTC. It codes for CASSTTDVRRRQETQYF.

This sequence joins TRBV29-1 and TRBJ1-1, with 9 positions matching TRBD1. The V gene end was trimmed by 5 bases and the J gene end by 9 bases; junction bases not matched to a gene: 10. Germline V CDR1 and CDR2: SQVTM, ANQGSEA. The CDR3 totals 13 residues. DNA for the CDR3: TGCAGCGTTCATGGACAGGGGCCACTTCAAGCTTTCTTT. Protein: CSVHGQGPLQAFF.

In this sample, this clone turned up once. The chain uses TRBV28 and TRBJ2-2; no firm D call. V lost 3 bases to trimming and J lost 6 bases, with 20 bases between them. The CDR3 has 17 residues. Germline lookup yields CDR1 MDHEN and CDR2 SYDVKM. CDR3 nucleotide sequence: TGTGCCAGCAGTTTCGAGCTAGGTGGCAGGCCTCCCGGGGAGCTGTTTTTT. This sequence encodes CASSFELGGRPPGELFF.

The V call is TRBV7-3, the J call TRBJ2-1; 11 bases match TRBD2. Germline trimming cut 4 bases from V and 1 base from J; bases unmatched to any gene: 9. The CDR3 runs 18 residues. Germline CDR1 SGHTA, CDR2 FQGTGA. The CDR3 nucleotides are TGTGCCAGCAGCTACCCCAAGACTAGCGGGGAATCCTACAATGAGCAGTTCTTC. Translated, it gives CASSYPKTSGESYNEQFF.

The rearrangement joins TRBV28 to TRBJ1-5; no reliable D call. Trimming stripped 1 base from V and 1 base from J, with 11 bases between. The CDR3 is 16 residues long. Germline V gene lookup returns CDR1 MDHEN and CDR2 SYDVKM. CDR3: CASSLFSGRSNQPQHF. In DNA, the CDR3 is TGTGCCAGCAGTTTATTTTCGGGGAGAAGCAATCAGCCCCAGCATTTT.

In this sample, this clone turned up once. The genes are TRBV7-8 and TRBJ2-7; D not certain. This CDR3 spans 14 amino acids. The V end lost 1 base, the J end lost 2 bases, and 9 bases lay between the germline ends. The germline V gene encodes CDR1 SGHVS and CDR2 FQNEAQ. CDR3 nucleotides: TGTGCCAGCAGCTTAGTTGGAACCGCCTACGAGCAGTACTTC. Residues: CASSLVGTAYEQYF.

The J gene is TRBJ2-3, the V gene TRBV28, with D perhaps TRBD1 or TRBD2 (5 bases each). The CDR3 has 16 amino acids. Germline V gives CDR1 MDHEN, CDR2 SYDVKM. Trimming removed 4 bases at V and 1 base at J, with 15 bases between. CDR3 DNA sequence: TGTGCCAGCAGTTCGGGCCGTCGGGGCGGCACAGATACGCAGTATTTT. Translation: CASSSGRRGGTDTQYF.

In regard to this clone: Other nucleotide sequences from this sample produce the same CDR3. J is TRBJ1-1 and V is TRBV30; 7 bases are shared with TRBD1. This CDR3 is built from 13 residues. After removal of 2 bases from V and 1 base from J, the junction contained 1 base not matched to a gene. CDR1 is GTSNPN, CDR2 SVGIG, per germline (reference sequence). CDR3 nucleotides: TGTGCCTGGAGTTGGACAGGGAACACTGAAGCTTTCTTT. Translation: CAWSWTGNTEAFF.

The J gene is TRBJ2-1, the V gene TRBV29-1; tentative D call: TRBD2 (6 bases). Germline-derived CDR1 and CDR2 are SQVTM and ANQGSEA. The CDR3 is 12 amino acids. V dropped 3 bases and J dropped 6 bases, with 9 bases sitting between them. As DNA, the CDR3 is TGCAGCGTTGAGACTAGGGGCAATGAGCAGTTCTTC. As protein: CSVETRGNEQFF.

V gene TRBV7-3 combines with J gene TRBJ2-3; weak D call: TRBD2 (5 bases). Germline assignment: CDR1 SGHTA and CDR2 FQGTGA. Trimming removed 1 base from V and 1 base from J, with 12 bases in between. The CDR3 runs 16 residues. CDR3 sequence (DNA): TGTGCCAGCAGCTTAATTGGGCGGGCCGGCACAGATACGCAGTATTTT. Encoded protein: CASSLIGRAGTDTQYF.

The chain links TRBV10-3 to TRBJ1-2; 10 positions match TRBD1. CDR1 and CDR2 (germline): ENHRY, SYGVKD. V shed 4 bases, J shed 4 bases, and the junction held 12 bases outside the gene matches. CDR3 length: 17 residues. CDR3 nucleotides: TGTGCCATCAGTGCGACCATCAAGGGACAGGGGAGCTATGGCTACACCTTC. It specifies CAISATIKGQGSYGYTF.

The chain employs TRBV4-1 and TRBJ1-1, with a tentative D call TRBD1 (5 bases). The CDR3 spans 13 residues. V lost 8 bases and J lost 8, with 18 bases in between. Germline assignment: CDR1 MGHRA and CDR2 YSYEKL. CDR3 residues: CASGLAREAEAFF. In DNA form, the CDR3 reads TGCGCCAGCGGGTTGGCCAGGGAGGCGGAAGCTTTCTTT.

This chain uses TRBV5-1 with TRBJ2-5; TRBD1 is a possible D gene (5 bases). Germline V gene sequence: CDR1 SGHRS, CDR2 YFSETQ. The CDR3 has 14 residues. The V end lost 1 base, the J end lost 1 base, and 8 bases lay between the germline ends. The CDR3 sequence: CASSLFDSQETQYF. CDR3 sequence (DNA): TGCGCCAGCAGCTTGTTCGACAGCCAAGAGACCCAGTACTTC.

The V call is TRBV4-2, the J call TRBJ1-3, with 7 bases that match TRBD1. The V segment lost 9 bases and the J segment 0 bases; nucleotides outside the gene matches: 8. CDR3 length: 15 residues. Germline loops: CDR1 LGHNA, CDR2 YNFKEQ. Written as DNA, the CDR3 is TGTGCCAGTCCACAGGGGCCGAGCTCTGGAAACACCATATATTTT. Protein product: CASPQGPSSGNTIYF.

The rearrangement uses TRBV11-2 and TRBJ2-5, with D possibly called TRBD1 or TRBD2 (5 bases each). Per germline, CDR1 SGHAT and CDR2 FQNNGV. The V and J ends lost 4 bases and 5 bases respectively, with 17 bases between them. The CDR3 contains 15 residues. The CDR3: CASSSLRGLYETQYF. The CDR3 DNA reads TGTGCCAGCAGCTCCTTGAGGGGTTTATATGAGACCCAGTACTTC. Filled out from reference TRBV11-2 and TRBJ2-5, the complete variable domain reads EAGVAQSPRYKIIEKRQSVAFWCNPISGHATLYWYQQILGQGPKLLIQFQNNGVVDDSQLPKDRFSAERLKGVDSTLKIQPAKLEDSAVYLCASSSLRGLYETQYFGPGTRLLVL.

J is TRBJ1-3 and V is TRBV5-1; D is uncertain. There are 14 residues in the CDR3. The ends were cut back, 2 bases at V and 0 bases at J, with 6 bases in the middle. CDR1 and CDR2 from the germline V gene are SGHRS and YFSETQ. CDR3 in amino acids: CASSFDTSGNTIYF. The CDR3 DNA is TGCGCCAGCAGCTTCGACACCTCTGGAAACACCATATATTTT.

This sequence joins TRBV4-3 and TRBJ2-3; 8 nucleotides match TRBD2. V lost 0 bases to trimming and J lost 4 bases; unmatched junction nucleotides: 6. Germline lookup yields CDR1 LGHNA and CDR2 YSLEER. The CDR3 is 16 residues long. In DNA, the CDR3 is TGCGCCAGCAGCCAAGAAGGGACTAGACGAGCAGATACGCAGTATTTT. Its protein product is CASSQEGTRRADTQYF.

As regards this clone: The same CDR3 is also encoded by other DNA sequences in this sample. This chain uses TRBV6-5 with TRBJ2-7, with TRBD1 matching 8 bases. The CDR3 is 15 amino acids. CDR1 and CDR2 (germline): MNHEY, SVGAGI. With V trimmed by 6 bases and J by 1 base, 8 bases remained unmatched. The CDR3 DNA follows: TGTGCCAGCAGCCCTGACAGGGGCCGATCCTACGAGCAGTACTTC. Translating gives CASSPDRGRSYEQYF.

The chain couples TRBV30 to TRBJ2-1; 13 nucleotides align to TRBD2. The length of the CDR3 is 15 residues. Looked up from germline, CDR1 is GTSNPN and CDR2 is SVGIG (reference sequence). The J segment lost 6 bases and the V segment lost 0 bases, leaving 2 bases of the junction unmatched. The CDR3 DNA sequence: TGTGCCTGGAGTGTAGGGACTAGCGGGACCAATGAGCAGTTCTTC. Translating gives CAWSVGTSGTNEQFF.